This TCR beta chain was observed in a study of blood T cell repertoires in COVID-19. About the research overall: Both acute and convalescent COVID-19 samples were obtained from the United States, Italy and Spain. T cells, B-cell-depleted T cells, or PBMCs supplied cDNA or gDNA.

The CDR3 has 14 residues. V lost 3 bases and J lost 5; bases outside the gene matches: 3. CDR1 is MNHNS, CDR2 SASEGT, per germline. Under the authors' procedure: Amplification with reference gene primers provided the estimates of nucleated cell counts. Profiled with immunoSEQ multiplex PCR; TCRdb holds only in-frame clones, not every one. V and J calls and clone size follow that table, whereas D and trimming were derived from the DNA. The table shows tens of thousands of clones, with approximately 80% occurring only once. The sequenced sample was peripheral blood. The gene calls are TRBV6-1 and TRBJ1-4; TRBD1 matches 7 bases. This TCR was recovered from a man between 50 and 59 years old with active or convalescent COVID-19. CDR3 region: CASSEPGQNEKLFF. CDR3 bases: TGTGCCAGCAGTGAGCCGGGACAGAATGAAAAACTGTTTTTT.